The 9 T cell receptor beta chains in this list originate from one sample, sequenced in a study of monozygotic twins with inflammatory bowel disease. With the 5' RACE reads reprocessed, TCRdb shows one record per CDR3 protein and no DNA. In all, the sample yields around 210,000 distinct CDR3 sequences. Source material: blood. These receptors were obtained from a human donor with ulcerative colitis or Crohn's disease, or a healthy co-twin of an affected twin (not recorded which).

The chain couples TRBV4-2 to TRBJ2-3. This CDR3 has 13 amino acids. Germline V lookup: CDR1 LGHNA, CDR2 YNFKEQ. CDR3 in amino acids: CASSQAVSDTQYF.

The rearrangement links TRBV2 to TRBJ2-3; TCRdb proposes TRBD1, but this gene call is untestable without DNA. The germline V gene encodes CDR1 SNHLY and CDR2 FYNNEI. The CDR3 has 13 amino acids. CDR3 sequence reads: CATGQGVADTQYF.

This chain links TRBV20-1 with TRBJ1-2; the D call of TRBD1 rests on TCRdb alone, since no DNA is present to check it. The CDR3 totals 15 residues. Germline CDR1 and CDR2: DFQATT and SNEGSKA (reference sequence). The CDR3: CSAGNFLTGADGYTF.

This chain connects TRBV5-1 to TRBJ2-7; checking the TCRdb D call of TRBD2 is not possible without DNA. The germline gives CDR1 SGHRS, CDR2 YFSETQ. The CDR3 contains 16 residues. The CDR3 reads CASSLGPSGHAYEQYF.

The chain employs TRBV2 and TRBJ2-1; the D call of TRBD2 rests on TCRdb alone, since no DNA is present to check it. CDR3 length equals 14 residues. CDR1 is SNHLY and CDR2 is FYNNEI in the germline V gene. The CDR3 here is CASARVSSYNEQFF.

This CDR3 is CSARGQGHMNTEAFF. V usage is TRBV20-1 and J usage is TRBJ1-1; TCRdb lists TRBD1, though no DNA is available to test this call. Germline V gene lookup returns CDR1 DFQATT and CDR2 SNEGSKA (reference sequence). This CDR3 is built from 15 residues.

The CDR3 spells CASSESDGRINYGYTF. The chain combines TRBV25-1 with TRBJ1-2. CDR3 length equals 16 residues. Germline-derived CDR1 and CDR2 are MGHDK and SYGVNS.

V gene TRBV20-1 combines with J gene TRBJ2-1. The CDR3 is 15 amino acids. Germline values: CDR1 DFQATT, CDR2 SNEGSKA (reference sequence). The CDR3 reads CSAKRAGDSYNEQFF.

The CDR3 sequence: CASSSPGLAGARSYNEQFF. This chain connects TRBV13 to TRBJ2-1; TCRdb's D call, TRBD2, is unchecked because there is no DNA. Germline loops: CDR1 PRHDT, CDR2 FYEKMQ (reference sequence). The CDR3 runs to 19 residues. Full variable domain (missing parts from reference TRBV13 and TRBJ2-1): AAGVIQSPRHLIKEKRETATLKCYPIPRHDTVYWYQQGPGQDPQFLISFYEKMQSDKGSIPDRFSAQQFSDYHSELNMSSLELGDSALYFCASSSPGLAGARSYNEQFFGPGTRLTVL.